The 32 T cell receptor beta chains below were found in one sample sequenced in a study of T cell changes during pregnancy in multiple sclerosis. Clones were sequenced by immunoSEQ multiplex PCR, and TCRdb holds only the in-frame ones, with some missing. The data show roughly 80,000 clones, with 85% to 95% seen just once and approximately 2.5% held by the top ten. The starting material was peripheral blood, obtained in the second trimester of pregnancy. These receptors originate from a female donor with multiple sclerosis, enrolled in a pregnancy study.

The chain employs TRBV19 and TRBJ1-2; TRBD1 matches at 7 bases. CDR1 is LNHDA, CDR2 SQIVND, per germline (reference sequence). The CDR3 has 13 amino acids. Germline trimming cut 6 bases from V and 3 bases from J; bases unmatched to any gene: 4. This chain's CDR3 is CASRGTDHYGYTF. CDR3 nucleotides: TGTGCCAGTAGGGGGACAGACCACTATGGCTACACCTTC.

The rearrangement joins TRBV11-3 to TRBJ2-6, with D uncertain. The germline CDR1 and CDR2 sequences are SGHNT and YENEEA. CDR3 size: 15 residues. Trimming removed 1 base from V and 1 base from J, with 5 bases in between. CDR3 sequence: CASSLGGSGANVLTF. Here the CDR3 DNA reads TGTGCCAGCAGCTTAGGAGGATCTGGGGCCAACGTCCTGACTTTC. Using reference TRBV11-3 and TRBJ2-6 for the parts outside the CDR3, the full variable domain is EAGVVQSPRYKIIEKKQPVAFWCNPISGHNTLYWYLQNLGQGPELLIRYENEEAVDDSQLPKDRFSAERLKGVDSTLKIQPAELGDSAVYLCASSLGGSGANVLTFGAGSRLTVL.

The rearrangement uses TRBV27 and TRBJ1-2; 7 positions match TRBD1. The CDR3 has 14 residues. From germline, CDR1 is MNHEY and CDR2 SMNVEV (reference sequence). Trimming removed 5 bases from V and 8 bases from J; junction bases left unmatched: 11. This chain's CDR3 is CASSTTGTARGYTF. The CDR3 nucleotides are TGTGCCAGCAGTACTACCGGGACAGCCAGGGGCTACACCTTC.

V gene TRBV19 combines with J gene TRBJ1-2; possible D gene TRBD1, 6 bases. This CDR3 is 13 amino acids long. The ends were cut back, 3 bases at V and 2 bases at J, with 7 bases in the middle. Germline CDR1 is LNHDA and CDR2 is SQIVND (reference sequence). The CDR3 DNA sequence: TGTGCCAGTAGTATTGACAGGAACTATGGCTACACCTTC. Protein: CASSIDRNYGYTF.

The chain recombines TRBV6-6 with TRBJ2-7; D possibly corresponds to TRBD1 (5 bases). V was trimmed by 1 base and J by 3 bases, leaving 7 bases between them. Germline CDR1 reads MNHNY; CDR2 reads SVGAGI (reference sequence). This CDR3 is built from 13 residues. The CDR3 here is CASSYLQGYEQYF. CDR3 bases: TGTGCCAGCAGTTACTTGCAGGGCTACGAGCAGTACTTC.

This chain links TRBV7-9 with TRBJ2-7, with 7 bases identical to TRBD1. Germline-derived CDR1 and CDR2 are SEHNR and FQNEAQ (reference sequence). V was pared by 5 bases and J by 6 bases, with 10 bases of the junction left unmatched. This CDR3 has 14 residues. The CDR3 loop reads CASSRDSKGREQYF. DNA for the CDR3: TGTGCCAGCAGCCGGGACAGTAAGGGACGCGAGCAGTACTTC.

The gene calls are TRBV11-2 and TRBJ1-3; TRBD1 aligns across 9 bases. The CDR3 extends over 16 amino acids. CDR1 and CDR2 (germline): SGHAT, FQNNGV. J gave up 7 bases and V 0 bases, and 7 bases lay outside the gene matches. The DNA for the CDR3 is TGTGCCAGCAGCTTAGAGCCCCCCACAGGGGGCAACACCATATATTTT. This sequence encodes CASSLEPPTGGNTIYF. The full variable domain, its missing parts supplied by reference TRBV11-2 and TRBJ1-3, is EAGVAQSPRYKIIEKRQSVAFWCNPISGHATLYWYQQILGQGPKLLIQFQNNGVVDDSQLPKDRFSAERLKGVDSTLKIQPAKLEDSAVYLCASSLEPPTGGNTIYFGEGSWLTVV.

The chain recombines TRBV6-5 with TRBJ2-7; 7 nucleotides align to TRBD2. CDR3 length: 14 amino acids. V trimming: 0 bases; J trimming: 3 bases; junction bases outside the gene matches: 2. The germline V gene has CDR1 MNHEY and CDR2 SVGAGI. CDR3 sequence: CASSYSGLFYEQYF. The CDR3 DNA reads TGTGCCAGCAGTTACTCGGGACTATTCTACGAGCAGTACTTC.

The chain has TRBV6-6 and TRBJ1-1, with 7 bases that match TRBD1. V shed 2 bases, J shed 1 base, and the junction held 1 base outside the gene matches. The CDR3 runs 14 residues. Germline CDR1 MNHNY, CDR2 SVGAGI (reference sequence). CDR3 in amino acids: CASSYGTANTEAFF. CDR3 sequence (DNA): TGTGCCAGCAGTTACGGGACAGCGAACACTGAAGCTTTCTTT.

This rearrangement joins TRBV2 to TRBJ2-7; D is unresolved. The V end was cut by 0 bases, the J end by 4 bases, with 7 bases between. The CDR3 covers 13 residues. Germline V gene sequence: CDR1 SNHLY, CDR2 FYNNEI. The DNA of the CDR3 is TGTGCCAGCAGTGAAGCCACAGAGTACGAGCAGTACTTC. It specifies CASSEATEYEQYF.

The genes are TRBV7-2 and TRBJ2-3; 16 positions match TRBD2. With V trimmed by 5 bases and J by 10 bases, 3 bases remained unmatched. This CDR3 has 14 residues. Germline V gene lookup returns CDR1 SGHTA and CDR2 FQGNSA. The CDR3 reads CASSPGLAGGSQYF. CDR3 coding DNA: TGTGCCAGCAGCCCGGGACTAGCGGGAGGGTCGCAGTATTTT.

The gene calls are TRBV7-3 and TRBJ1-1; unclear D gene. Germline CDR1 is SGHTA and CDR2 is FQGTGA. Trimming removed 2 bases from V and 8 bases from J, with 9 bases in between. The CDR3 totals 12 residues. CDR3 protein: CASSLYRREAFF. DNA for the CDR3: TGTGCCAGCAGCTTATACCGCAGGGAAGCTTTCTTT.

The V call is TRBV6-1, the J call TRBJ2-7; tentatively, D is TRBD1 (5 bases). Trimming removed 4 bases at V and 6 bases at J, with 16 bases between. The CDR3 is 14 amino acids. Germline-derived CDR1 and CDR2 are MNHNS and SASEGT. The CDR3 DNA follows: TGTGCCAGCAGTGCAGGTCCAGGGTCGGGCGAGCAGTACTTC. Protein: CASSAGPGSGEQYF.

The rearrangement joins TRBV1 to TRBJ2-1; the table's D call, TRBD2, has no DNA check behind it. TRBV1 is designated a pseudogene. The CDR3 sequence is 17 residues long. The CDR3 DNA follows: TGCACCAGCAGCCAAGATAAGCGCGGACTAGCGGGGGAGGAGCAGTTCTTC. Protein product: CTSSQDKRGLAGEEQFF.

The rearrangement joins TRBV25-1 to TRBJ1-5; TRBD1 agrees at 7 bases. Germline V gives CDR1 MGHDK, CDR2 SYGVNS. CDR3 size: 15 residues. V dropped 1 base and J dropped 4; count of bases not matched to a gene: 4. As DNA, the CDR3 is TGTGCCAGCAGTGAATCAGCAGGGGGGAATCAGCCCCAGCATTTT. Translation: CASSESAGGNQPQHF.

This clone occurred once. The chain employs TRBV9 and TRBJ2-5; 9 positions match TRBD2. The germline V gene has CDR1 SGDLS and CDR2 YYNGEE. The CDR3 is 16 amino acids. Trimming cost V 2 bases and J 2 bases; bases outside gene matches: 7. The CDR3 protein is CASSVSPSGAQETQYF. DNA of the CDR3: TGTGCCAGCAGCGTTAGTCCTAGCGGGGCACAAGAGACCCAGTACTTC.

The chain recombines TRBV29-1 with TRBJ2-2, with TRBD1 matching over 8 bases. The germline CDR1 and CDR2 sequences are SQVTM and ANQGSEA. The trim removed 5 bases at V and 4 bases at J, leaving 9 bases unmatched. The CDR3 has 15 amino acids. The CDR3 is CSVPGWTGLTGELFF. CDR3 sequence (DNA): TGCAGCGTTCCAGGGTGGACAGGGCTCACCGGGGAGCTGTTTTTT.

This rearrangement joins TRBV29-1 to TRBJ1-2, with D tentatively TRBD1 (5 bases). Germline V gives CDR1 SQVTM, CDR2 ANQGSEA. The CDR3 spans 14 residues. The germline V and J ends were trimmed by 1 base and 6 bases, with 15 bases remaining between them. The DNA of the CDR3 is TGCAGCGTTGAAGTTACAGGAATTCGCGATGGCTACACCTTC. Its translation is CSVEVTGIRDGYTF.

The chain has TRBV18 and TRBJ2-7; 14 bases agree with TRBD2. The CDR3 has 16 amino acids. Germline CDR1 is KGHSH and CDR2 is LQKENI. J was trimmed by 0 bases and V by 2 bases; bases with no gene match: 0. The CDR3 sequence: CASSPGLAGGSYEQYF. For the CDR3, the DNA is TGTGCCAGCTCACCAGGACTAGCGGGGGGCTCCTACGAGCAGTACTTC.

This sequence joins TRBV29-1 and TRBJ1-1, with D possibly being TRBD1 (5 bases). The germline gives CDR1 SQVTM, CDR2 ANQGSEA. This CDR3 is 12 amino acids long. Trimming pared 3 bases from V and 4 bases from J, leaving 9 bases between. The CDR3 sequence: CSVDQGPTEAFF. CDR3 in DNA: TGCAGCGTTGACCAGGGTCCCACTGAAGCTTTCTTT.

This clone was counted only a few times. Other DNA sequences within the sample encode an identical CDR3. This sequence joins TRBV9 and TRBJ2-1; a weak D match, TRBD1 (6 bases). From germline, CDR1 is SGDLS and CDR2 YYNGEE. V lost 0 bases and J lost 2, with 9 bases in between. The CDR3 contains 15 residues. CDR3 nucleotide sequence: TGTGCCAGCAGCGTAGGAGGGGGTGCCTACAATGAGCAGTTCTTC. Amino acids: CASSVGGGAYNEQFF.

CDR3 amino acids: CASSSGTGSYNEQFF. The CDR3 nucleotides read TGTGCCAGCAGCTCCGGGACAGGGTCCTACAATGAGCAGTTCTTC. V and J are TRBV7-9 and TRBJ2-1; TRBD1 matches at 9 bases. The CDR3 has 15 residues. Germline CDR1 and CDR2: SEHNR and FQNEAQ (reference sequence). V lost 4 bases, J lost 1 base, and 2 bases stayed unmatched. Full variable domain (rest looked up from reference TRBV7-9 and TRBJ2-1): DTGVSQNPRHKITKRGQNVTFRCDPISEHNRLYWYRQTLGQGPEFLTYFQNEAQLEKSRLLSDRFSAERPKGSFSTLEIQRTEQGDSAMYLCASSSGTGSYNEQFFGPGTRLTVL.

This chain connects TRBV5-1 to TRBJ2-7; 7 bases line up with TRBD1. J was trimmed by 5 bases and V by 2 bases; bases with no gene match: 1. The CDR3 sequence is 12 residues long. Germline V gene sequence: CDR1 SGHRS, CDR2 YFSETQ. The CDR3 nucleotides are TGCGCCAGCAGCTTCCAGGGGGACGAGCAGTACTTC. Protein: CASSFQGDEQYF.

The chain uses TRBV19 and TRBJ1-6, with 9 bases identical to TRBD1. There are 15 residues in the CDR3. Losses at the gene ends were 9 bases for V and 7 bases for J; bases not matched to a gene: 10. Germline V gives CDR1 LNHDA, CDR2 SQIVND (reference sequence). Here the CDR3 DNA reads TGTGCCAGCGGTCTTGGGACAGGGCGAAATTCACCCCTCCACTTT. It yields the protein CASGLGTGRNSPLHF.

V is TRBV11-2 and J is TRBJ1-4; unclear D gene. Germline-derived CDR1 and CDR2 are SGHAT and FQNNGV. The CDR3 extends over 15 amino acids. Trimming shortened V by 1 base and J by 3 bases, and 9 bases separated the two germline ends. DNA of the CDR3: TGTGCCAGCAGCTTAGTTAATGCAGCTAATGAAAAACTGTTTTTT. Amino acids: CASSLVNAANEKLFF.

This chain connects TRBV9 to TRBJ2-2; 10 positions agree with TRBD2. The trim removed 0 bases at V and 5 bases at J, leaving 7 bases unmatched. Germline-derived CDR1 and CDR2 are SGDLS and YYNGEE. The CDR3 length is 17 residues. This chain's CDR3 is CASSVASSGGRTGELFF. The CDR3 nucleotides read TGTGCCAGCAGCGTAGCGAGTAGCGGGGGGAGAACCGGGGAGCTGTTTTTT.

The genes are TRBV6-1 and TRBJ2-7; possibly TRBD1 for D (5 bases). Germline V gene lookup returns CDR1 MNHNS and CDR2 SASEGT. The CDR3 has 13 residues. With 7 bases removed from V and 2 bases from J, the gap between germline ends came to 12 bases. The CDR3 nucleotides are TGTGCCAGCACCCAAGTCAGGGCCTACGAGCAGTACTTC. Translated: CASTQVRAYEQYF.

V gene TRBV15 combines with J gene TRBJ2-5; TRBD2 agrees at 13 bases. The CDR3 extends over 19 amino acids. Per germline, CDR1 LNHNV and CDR2 YYDKDF (reference sequence). V lost 1 base to trimming and J lost 1 base; unmatched junction nucleotides: 9. The CDR3 DNA sequence: TGTGCCACCAGCAGAGCCGGACTAGCGGGGGCCGTACTCCAAGAGACCCAGTACTTC. Amino acid sequence: CATSRAGLAGAVLQETQYF.

This sequence joins TRBV5-1 and TRBJ1-1; 8 bases match TRBD1. There are 14 residues in the CDR3. The germline CDR1 and CDR2 sequences are SGHRS and YFSETQ. V lost 4 bases to trimming and J lost 5 bases; unmatched junction nucleotides: 7. CDR3 nucleotides: TGCGCCAGCAGCACCGACAGGGGAAGGACTGAAGCTTTCTTT. Translating gives CASSTDRGRTEAFF. Filled out from reference TRBV5-1 and TRBJ1-1, the complete variable domain reads KAGVTQTPRYLIKTRGQQVTLSCSPISGHRSVSWYQQTPGQGLQFLFEYFSETQRNKGNFPGRFSGRQFSNSRSEMNVSTLELGDSALYLCASSTDRGRTEAFFGQGTRLTVV.

The sample holds one count of this clone. V and J are TRBV14 and TRBJ1-1; 7 nucleotides match TRBD1. The CDR3 has 17 amino acids. In germline, CDR1 is SGHDN, CDR2 FVKESK. The V and J ends lost 4 bases and 1 base, in that order; junction bases with no gene match: 12. The CDR3 loop is CASSPRQGRYRNTEAFF. In nucleotides, the CDR3 is TGTGCCAGCAGCCCCCGACAGGGAAGGTATAGGAACACTGAAGCTTTCTTT.

A remark on this clone: A junction boundary mismatches the germline segment, possibly from a read error. J is TRBJ2-2 and V is TRBV7-7, with D uncertain. The CDR3 has 14 residues. Per the germline V gene, CDR1 is SSHAT and CDR2 is FNYEAQ (reference sequence). CDR3 sequence reads: CASSSSGNTGELFF. DNA of the CDR3: TGTGCTAGCAGCTCCTCAGGGAACACCGGGGAGCTGTTTTTT. The complete variable domain, with remaining parts taken from reference TRBV7-7 and TRBJ2-2, reads GAGVSQSPRYKVTKRGQDVTLRCDPISSHATLYWYQQALGQGPEFLTYFNYEAQPDKSGLPSDRFSAERPEGSISTLTIQRTEQRDSAMYRCASSSSGNTGELFFGEGSRLTVL.

The chain joins TRBV5-5 to TRBJ1-2, with D unclear. CDR3 size: 14 residues. The ends were cut back, 5 bases at V and 0 bases at J, with 11 bases in the middle. The germline V gene encodes CDR1 SGHKS and CDR2 YYEKEE (reference sequence). CDR3 bases: TGTGCCAGCAGTCCCGAGGGATCTAACTATGGCTACACCTTC. Its protein is CASSPEGSNYGYTF.